This is a list of T cell receptor beta chains from one sample in a study of shared clonotypes between healthy human individuals. Assay: immunoSEQ multiplex PCR; the TCRdb copy retains only in-frame clones and omits some. The data hold some 2,400,000 clones, with more than 90% observed a single time. Input material: naive CD4+ T cells sorted from blood. These receptors were obtained from a man between 18 and 29 years old in good health. The CDR3 runs from the conserved cysteine through the conserved F or W. Each record gives: V gene, J gene, D gene, clone size, CDR3 DNA, CDR3 protein. A D gene is named only where the DNA matches it firmly. Clone size is given for some rows only: seen once, a few or many times, or a class if the clone is expanded.

TRBV10-3,TRBJ1-2,NA,NA,TGTGCCATCAGTGAGCCGATCCTTCTTGGTTATGGCTACACCTTC,CAISEPILLGYGYTF
TRBV29-1,TRBJ2-7,TRBD1,NA,TGCAGCGTAGTAATTCCGGGACAGGGGGCTAACGAGCAGTACTTC,CSVVIPGQGANEQYF
TRBV4-1,TRBJ1-2,NA,NA,TGCGCCAGCAGCCAAAATCGGGGGGGAGGCGGTCATGGCTACACCTTC,CASSQNRGGGGHGYTF
TRBV13,TRBJ2-7,NA,NA,TGTGCCAGCAGCAACAGTCATGGGAGCGGGCCTAAGGCCGCCGAGCAGTACTTC,CASSNSHGSGPKAAEQYF
TRBV7-9,TRBJ1-5,NA,NA,TGTGCCAGCAACAAGGGGGTAGGACAGCCCCAGCATTTT,CASNKGVGQPQHF
TRBV27,TRBJ2-7,NA,NA,TGTGCCAGCAGTGAAGGGTTTGGGGGTTACGAGCAGTACTTC,CASSEGFGGYEQYF
TRBV30,TRBJ2-3,NA,once,TGTGCCCGCAACCTACTTAGCACAGATACGCAGTATTTT,CARNLLSTDTQYF
TRBV9,TRBJ1-3,TRBD1,NA,TGTGCCAGCAGCGTAGCCCAGGGGGCTGGAAACACCATATATTTT,CASSVAQGAGNTIYF
TRBV9,TRBJ2-4,TRBD2,NA,TGTGCCAGCAGCGAGACTAGCGGGAGAAAAAACATTCAGTACTTC,CASSETSGRKNIQYF
TRBV4-1,TRBJ1-4,TRBD1,NA,TGCGCCAGCAGCCACTACAGGGGGTATGAAAAACTGTTTTTT,CASSHYRGYEKLFF
TRBV21-1,TRBJ2-7,NA,NA,TGTGCCAGCAGACCGAGGCCTAGCGGGAGAAGAGACCGGTCCTACGAGCAGTACTTC,CASRPRPSGRRDRSYEQYF
TRBV9,TRBJ2-5,NA,NA,TGTGCCAGCGGCCCGACGGGGTCGGGGGAGACCCAGTACTTC,CASGPTGSGETQYF
TRBV5-5,TRBJ1-5,NA,NA,TGTGCCAGCAGCCTGGCCGGGACAACTAATCAGCCCCAGCATTTT,CASSLAGTTNQPQHF
TRBV10-2,TRBJ1-6,NA,NA,TGCGCCAGCAGTGAGCCCCCCCTGGGTTTATTCCTCCACTTT,CASSEPPLGLFLHF
TRBV19,TRBJ2-3,NA,NA,TGTGCCAGTAGCAGTCCCGACAGGAGCACAGATACGCAGTATTTT,CASSSPDRSTDTQYF
TRBV6-5,TRBJ2-7,TRBD1,NA,TGTGCCAGCAGTACCGGGACAGGGCCCTACGAGCAGTACTTC,CASSTGTGPYEQYF
TRBV18,TRBJ1-3,NA,once,TGTGCCAGCTCACCAGGGATTCAGGCAAACACCATATATTTT,CASSPGIQANTIYF
TRBV6-4,TRBJ1-2,TRBD1,NA,TGTGCCAGCAGTGACTCACAGGGGGGCTACACCTTC,CASSDSQGGYTF
TRBV18,TRBJ2-2,NA,NA,TGTGCCAGCTCACCACCCCCTGGCACCGGGGAGCTGTTTTTT,CASSPPPGTGELFF
TRBV5-4,TRBJ2-1,NA,NA,TGTGCCAGCAGCTTGGGGCAGGGGACTGAGCAGTTCTTC,CASSLGQGTEQFF
TRBV18,TRBJ1-1,NA,NA,TGTGCCAGCTCATGGGGGAGCGACACTGAAGCTTTCTTT,CASSWGSDTEAFF
TRBV11-2,TRBJ1-6,NA,once,TGTGCCAGCAGCAACCGACCGGGACAAATTGGATCACCCCTCCACTTT,CASSNRPGQIGSPLHF
TRBV2,TRBJ1-1,NA,NA,TGTGCCAGCAGTGCAAGGGGAAAGAACACTGAAGCTTTCTTT,CASSARGKNTEAFF
TRBV7-9,TRBJ2-3,NA,NA,TGTGCCAGCAGCTTATTGGGGGGCACAGATACGCAGTATTTT,CASSLLGGTDTQYF
TRBV7-9,TRBJ1-1,NA,NA,TGTGCCAGCAGCTTAGGGTCCCTGCAGGGAACTGAAGCTTTCTTT,CASSLGSLQGTEAFF
TRBV5-6,TRBJ2-3,NA,NA,TGTGCCAGCAGCTTACTGAAGGAAGGCACAGATACGCAGTATTTT,CASSLLKEGTDTQYF
TRBV4-1,TRBJ1-2,NA,once,TGCGCCAGCAGCCAAGATGGAGCAGGGAACTATGGCTACACCTTC,CASSQDGAGNYGYTF
TRBV10-1,TRBJ2-7,TRBD2,once,TGCGCCAGGGGGACTAGCGGCGAGCAGTACTTC,CARGTSGEQYF
TRBV27,TRBJ1-6,TRBD1,NA,TGTGCCAGCAGTAGACAGGGGTCCTATAATTCACCCCTCCACTTT,CASSRQGSYNSPLHF
TRBV5-1,TRBJ2-5,NA,NA,TGCGCCAGCAGCCAAAGCTTCGGATTCCAAGAGACCCAGTACTTC,CASSQSFGFQETQYF
TRBV6-1,TRBJ1-1,TRBD1,once,TGTGCCAGCAGTGGACAGGGAATCGGGGAAGCTTTCTTT,CASSGQGIGEAFF
TRBV7-2,TRBJ1-6,TRBD1,NA,TGTGCCAGCAGCCCCCATATGACAGGGCTAAATTCACCCCTCCACTTT,CASSPHMTGLNSPLHF
TRBV6-5,TRBJ2-6,NA,NA,TGTGCCAGCAGAGTGGGATCTGGGGCCAACGTCCTGACTTTC,CASRVGSGANVLTF
TRBV28,TRBJ1-1,TRBD1,NA,TGTGCCAGCAGTACCGGGACAGCAAACACTGAAGCTTTCTTT,CASSTGTANTEAFF
TRBV5-1,TRBJ1-6,NA,NA,TGCGCCAGCAGCTTGGAGCTGAATTCACCCCTCCACTTT,CASSLELNSPLHF
TRBV18,TRBJ1-4,NA,NA,TGTGCCAGCTCCCGGACAGCAACTAATGAAAAACTGTTTTTT,CASSRTATNEKLFF
TRBV5-1,TRBJ2-7,TRBD1,NA,TGCGCCAGCAGCTTGGGACAGGGGGTCGGGTCCTACGAGCAGTACTTC,CASSLGQGVGSYEQYF
TRBV7-8,TRBJ1-5,NA,few,TGTGCCAGCAGCTATAGCAATCAGCCCCAGCATTTT,CASSYSNQPQHF
TRBV6-6,TRBJ1-1,TRBD1,NA,TGTGCCAGCAGTGGAAACCGGGACAGGGTCACTGAAGCTTTCTTT,CASSGNRDRVTEAFF
TRBV28,TRBJ1-2,NA,NA,TGTGCCAGCAGTTACTACTGGTATGGCTACACCTTC,CASSYYWYGYTF
TRBV10-3,TRBJ2-3,NA,NA,TGTGCCTCAAGGGCAGAGTCAGATACGCAGTATTTT,CASRAESDTQYF
TRBV18,TRBJ2-2,NA,NA,TGTGCCAGCTCACCCAACAGGCTTAACACCGGGGAGCTGTTTTTT,CASSPNRLNTGELFF
TRBV18,TRBJ2-7,TRBD2,NA,TGTGCCAGCTCACCCGGCGGGGGCTACGAGCAGTACTTC,CASSPGGGYEQYF
TRBV5-1,TRBJ1-1,NA,NA,TGCGCCAGCAGCTTGGTTACTGAGAGGAGTGAAGCTTTCTTT,CASSLVTERSEAFF
TRBV5-1,TRBJ2-1,NA,NA,TGCGCCAGCAGCTCCGGTCTGGGCTCCTACAATGAGCAGTTCTTC,CASSSGLGSYNEQFF
TRBV6-5,TRBJ2-7,NA,NA,TGTGCCAGCAGTTACCGGGACACCTCCTACGAGCAGTACTTC,CASSYRDTSYEQYF
TRBV21-1,TRBJ2-3,NA,NA,TGTGCCAGCAGCAACTCTAGGCACCAATCTTCCACAGATACGCAGTATTTT,CASSNSRHQSSTDTQYF
TRBV6-5,TRBJ2-2,NA,few,TGTGCCAGCAGTTACGCCGGGGAGCTGTTTTTT,CASSYAGELFF
TRBV7-2,TRBJ1-1,NA,NA,TGTGCCAGCAGCCTCAGACCGAACACTGAAGCTTTCTTT,CASSLRPNTEAFF
TRBV6-5,TRBJ1-1,NA,NA,TGTGCCAGCAGTTACTCGGGGGGCAACACTGAAGCTTTCTTT,CASSYSGGNTEAFF
TRBV2,TRBJ1-6,NA,NA,TGTGCCAGCGGTATGAGGAGCTCCTATAATTCACCCCTCCACTTT,CASGMRSSYNSPLHF
TRBV6-5,TRBJ1-3,TRBD1,NA,TGTGCCAGCAGTGCCGACAGGGGGCCTGGAAACACCATATATTTT,CASSADRGPGNTIYF
TRBV7-2,TRBJ2-1,TRBD2,NA,TGTGCCAGCAGATCCGGGACTACCTACAATGAGCAGTTCTTC,CASRSGTTYNEQFF
TRBV5-1,TRBJ2-1,NA,NA,TGCGCCAGCAGCTTGCAGCTAGATAACTACAATGAGCAGTTCTTC,CASSLQLDNYNEQFF
TRBV27,TRBJ1-1,TRBD1,NA,TGTGCCAGCAGTCGACAGGGGGCCGCTTCGAACACTGAAGCTTTCTTT,CASSRQGAASNTEAFF